The 25 T cell receptor beta chains presented below share a single source sample, sequenced in a study of Ad26.COV2.S vaccination and SARS-CoV-2 variants. TCRdb's copy holds only in-frame clones and misses some; the assay was immunoSEQ multiplex PCR. The sample comprises about 680,000 clones, roughly nine tenths of which are singletons, and around 1.5% rests with the top ten. Sample treatment: some 20 received Ad26.COV2.S at low or high dose, single or two shots; 5 received placebo; per-sample allocation not given. Samples analyzed were those drawn on day 63 after the first vaccine or placebo injection. The specimen was peripheral blood, collected in a trial of Ad26.COV2.S vaccine versus placebo. These receptors were collected from a person aged 18-60 years who received the Ad26.COV2.S COVID-19 vaccine or a placebo.

This chain links TRBV6-2 or TRBV6-3 with TRBJ2-2, with D possibly matching TRBD1 (6 bases). Trimming removed 4 bases at V and 3 bases at J, with 6 bases between. The CDR3 length is 13 residues. The V gene's germline CDR1 is MNHEY and CDR2 SVGEGT. As DNA, the CDR3 is TGTGCCAGCAGTTGGACAGACACCGGGGAGCTGTTTTTT. Translation: CASSWTDTGELFF.

The V and J genes are TRBV29-1 and TRBJ2-7, with D perhaps TRBD2 (5 bases). In germline, CDR1 is SQVTM, CDR2 ANQGSEA. V lost 4 bases, J lost 1 base, and 11 bases lay in between. The CDR3 is 13 amino acids. The CDR3 here is CSVAGGGSYEQYF. In DNA form, the CDR3 reads TGCAGCGTTGCAGGTGGCGGGTCCTACGAGCAGTACTTC.

The CDR3, as DNA: TGTGCCAGCAGCTGGACCGGTAACACTGAAGCTTTCTTT. It codes for CASSWTGNTEAFF. V usage is TRBV6-5 and J usage is TRBJ1-1, with D hard to call. Between the trimmed V and J ends, which lost 6 bases and 2 bases, there was a span of 10 bases. Germline CDR1 and CDR2: MNHEY and SVGAGI. The CDR3 runs 13 residues.

The chain joins TRBV11-2 to TRBJ2-7; D not certain. CDR1 is SGHAT and CDR2 is FQNNGV in the germline V gene. The CDR3 is 12 residues long. Trimming took 3 bases from V and 1 from J, leaving 4 bases between them. Written as DNA, the CDR3 is TGTGCCAGCAGCTTTGGATCCTACGAGCAGTACTTC. Translating gives CASSFGSYEQYF.

The gene calls are TRBV3-1 (or the pseudogene TRBV3-2) and TRBJ1-3, with D unclear. The germline V gene has CDR1 LGHDT and CDR2 YNNKEL (reference sequence). The CDR3 has 16 residues. V gave up 0 bases and J gave up 0 bases, with 9 bases separating them. CDR3 nucleotides: TGTGCCAGCAGCCAAGAGGGCGGGAGCTCTGGAAACACCATATATTTT. Protein product: CASSQEGGSSGNTIYF.

CDR3 region: CASSQKGGSEGNQPQHF. The CDR3 DNA reads TGTGCCAGCAGCCAAAAAGGGGGTTCTGAGGGCAATCAGCCCCAGCATTTT. The chain joins TRBV4-2 to TRBJ1-5, with D possibly matching TRBD1 (6 bases). The germline gives CDR1 LGHNA, CDR2 YNFKEQ. V dropped 2 bases and J dropped 2 bases, with 16 bases sitting between them. This CDR3 has 17 amino acids.

J is TRBJ2-7 and V is TRBV3-1 (or the pseudogene TRBV3-2); no clear D gene. The CDR3 has 14 amino acids. Per the germline V gene, CDR1 is LGHDT and CDR2 is YNNKEL (reference sequence). The V and J ends lost 4 bases and 3 bases respectively, with 13 bases between them. The CDR3 DNA sequence: TGTGCCAGCAGCCCCCCCGACCGCTACTACGAGCAGTACTTC. It yields the protein CASSPPDRYYEQYF.

The V call is TRBV3-1 (or the pseudogene TRBV3-2), the J call TRBJ2-3; possible D gene TRBD2, 5 bases. With 2 bases removed from V and 8 bases from J, the gap between germline ends came to 14 bases. CDR1 and CDR2 from the germline V gene are LGHDT and YNNKEL (reference sequence). The length of the CDR3 is 14 residues. CDR3 sequence reads: CASSQLASQPTQYF. The CDR3 DNA reads as TGTGCCAGCAGCCAATTGGCTAGCCAGCCTACGCAGTATTTT.

This clone was counted once. The CDR3 here is CASSPPSGESSGNTIYF. In DNA form, the CDR3 reads TGTGCCAGCTCACCACCTTCCGGGGAGAGCTCTGGAAACACCATATATTTT. The chain combines TRBV18 with TRBJ1-3; D gene uncertain. Per germline, CDR1 KGHSH and CDR2 LQKENI. Trimming cost V 0 bases and J 0 bases, with 12 bases left between them. The CDR3 is 17 amino acids.

In the case of this clone: Different DNA sequences within this sample yield the same CDR3. V usage is TRBV5-1 and J usage is TRBJ2-1; no firm D call. CDR1 is SGHRS, CDR2 YFSETQ, per germline. This CDR3 region has 12 residues. V gave up 0 bases and J gave up 10 bases, with 8 bases separating them. The CDR3 reads CASSLGGNEQFF. The CDR3 DNA reads TGCGCCAGCAGCTTGGGTGGGAACGAGCAGTTCTTC.

This chain uses TRBV21-1 with TRBJ1-2. TRBV21-1 is listed as a pseudogene. This CDR3 is built from 16 residues. CDR3 loop: CASSERRAAKNYGYTF. The CDR3 bases are TGTGCCAGCAGCGAACGGAGGGCAGCCAAGAACTATGGCTACACCTTC.

This clone has just one count. The chain recombines TRBV30 with TRBJ1-2; no clear D gene. In germline, CDR1 is GTSNPN, CDR2 SVGIG (reference sequence). V lost 4 bases and J lost 4, with 19 bases in between. This CDR3 region has 15 residues. This CDR3 is CAWIRTERLGYGYTF. CDR3 DNA: TGTGCCTGGATACGGACGGAGCGCCTCGGCTATGGCTACACCTTC.

The chain carries TRBV18 and TRBJ2-1; D assignment may be TRBD1 or TRBD2 (6 bases each). Trimming cost V 2 bases and J 3 bases, with 14 bases left between them. CDR3 length: 16 amino acids. Germline CDR1 and CDR2: KGHSH and LQKENI. CDR3 sequence (DNA): TGTGCCAGCTCACCAAATAGGGGGGCAATCTACAATGAGCAGTTCTTC. Protein product: CASSPNRGAIYNEQFF.

The chain uses TRBV5-4 and TRBJ1-2; a weak D match, TRBD1 (5 bases). The CDR3 is 15 amino acids. Germline V gene sequence: CDR1 SGHNT, CDR2 YYREEE (reference sequence). With 4 bases removed from V and 0 bases from J, the gap between germline ends came to 13 bases. The CDR3 DNA reads as TGTGCCAGCAGCCCCGGGGGACTTCCTAACTATGGCTACACCTTC. Its translation is CASSPGGLPNYGYTF.

This clone was seen many times. The chain employs TRBV4-2 and TRBJ2-3; TRBD2 is a possible D gene (7 bases). Trimming pared 0 bases from V and 4 bases from J, leaving 17 bases between. Germline CDR1 and CDR2: LGHNA and YNFKEQ. The CDR3 contains 17 residues. The CDR3: CASSQDLGGAGADTQYF. The CDR3 region has the DNA TGTGCCAGCAGCCAAGATTTGGGGGGGGCGGGAGCAGATACGCAGTATTTT.

The V gene is TRBV20-1, the J gene TRBJ2-5; D perhaps matches TRBD1 (6 bases). Per germline, CDR1 DFQATT and CDR2 SNEGSKA (reference sequence). V was clipped by 5 bases and J by 5 bases, with 21 bases between them. CDR3 length: 15 amino acids. This CDR3 is CSARDGQSSIETQYF. In DNA form, the CDR3 reads TGCAGTGCTCGTGATGGACAGTCTTCAATTGAGACCCAGTACTTC.

This chain uses TRBV19 with TRBJ1-1; D is perhaps TRBD1 (5 bases). The CDR3 is made up of 14 amino acids. From germline, CDR1 is LNHDA and CDR2 SQIVND (reference sequence). V was clipped by 6 bases and J by 0 bases, with 11 bases between them. CDR3 sequence: CASRRNRLNTEAFF. The CDR3 coding sequence is TGTGCCAGTAGGCGAAACAGGTTGAACACTGAAGCTTTCTTT.

The J gene is TRBJ2-2, the V gene TRBV11-2; 10 positions match TRBD1. The CDR3 is made up of 16 amino acids. Germline CDR1 and CDR2: SGHAT and FQNNGV. Germline trimming cut 6 bases from V and 3 bases from J; bases unmatched to any gene: 7. The CDR3 loop is CASRGRDRGYTGELFF. The CDR3 coding sequence is TGTGCCAGCAGGGGCCGGGACAGGGGTTACACCGGGGAGCTGTTTTTT. Full variable domain (missing parts from reference TRBV11-2 and TRBJ2-2): EAGVAQSPRYKIIEKRQSVAFWCNPISGHATLYWYQQILGQGPKLLIQFQNNGVVDDSQLPKDRFSAERLKGVDSTLKIQPAKLEDSAVYLCASRGRDRGYTGELFFGEGSRLTVL.

The chain has TRBV2 and TRBJ2-4; 8 bases fit TRBD2. CDR1 and CDR2 (germline): SNHLY, FYNNEI. V trimming: 7 bases; J trimming: 7 bases; junction bases outside the gene matches: 6. The length of the CDR3 is 13 residues. CDR3 sequence reads: CASIEREWNIQYF. In nucleotides, the CDR3 is TGTGCCAGCATCGAGCGGGAGTGGAACATTCAGTACTTC.

Turning to this clone: This specimen includes other DNA sequences encoding the same CDR3. J is TRBJ1-1 and V is TRBV9; TRBD1 is a possible D gene (5 bases). CDR3 length equals 13 residues. The germline CDR1 and CDR2 sequences are SGDLS and YYNGEE. The V gene lost 0 bases and the J gene lost 4 bases, with 7 bases spanning the gap. The CDR3 DNA reads TGTGCCAGCAGCGTAGGAGGGGCCACTGAAGCTTTCTTT. Its translation is CASSVGGATEAFF.

This chain uses TRBV15 with TRBJ2-3; the match to TRBD1 covers 7 bases. Germline V gene data show CDR1 as LNHNV and CDR2 as YYDKDF (reference sequence). The V and J ends lost 4 bases and 3 bases, in that order; junction bases with no gene match: 4. The CDR3 covers 14 residues. The CDR3 DNA is TGTGCCACCAGCAAACGGACAGGTACAGATACGCAGTATTTT. Translation gives CATSKRTGTDTQYF.

This clone was picked up one time. The chain is built from TRBV5-1 and TRBJ2-7; a weak D match, TRBD2 (6 bases). V lost 2 bases and J lost 2, with 11 bases in between. The CDR3 contains 14 residues. Per germline, CDR1 SGHRS and CDR2 YFSETQ. The CDR3 sequence is CASSFGGGPYEQYF. CDR3 nucleotides: TGCGCCAGCAGCTTTGGTGGAGGGCCCTACGAGCAGTACTTC.

This sequence joins TRBV12-3 or TRBV12-4 and TRBJ1-6; D unclear. V was cut by 5 bases and J by 10 bases, with 9 bases left in between. This CDR3 is built from 12 residues. CDR3 loop: CASSLDLSPLHF. In nucleotides, the CDR3 is TGTGCCAGCAGTCTGGACTTATCACCCCTCCACTTT.

This clone has a count of ten or more. The chain uses TRBV6-5 and TRBJ1-6; no reliable D call. CDR1 is MNHEY, CDR2 SVGAGI, per germline. This CDR3 has 12 amino acids. V shed 4 bases and J shed 12 bases, with 10 bases lying between them. CDR3 region: CASSSLELPLHF. CDR3 DNA sequence: TGTGCCAGCAGTTCCTTAGAACTACCCCTCCACTTT.

The rearrangement uses TRBV6-5 and TRBJ2-2; 10 bases agree with TRBD2. The CDR3 is made up of 14 amino acids. Germline V gene data show CDR1 as MNHEY and CDR2 as SVGAGI. V shed 5 bases and J 6 bases; nucleotides not matched to a gene: 3. The DNA of the CDR3 is TGTGCCAGCAGTCTAGCGGGAGTCTCCGGGGAGCTGTTTTTT. Its protein is CASSLAGVSGELFF.